This T cell receptor (beta chain) appears in the sequencing data of a study of blood T cell repertoires in COVID-19. Study in general: Sites in the United States, Italy and Spain provided acute and convalescent COVID-19 samples.

Original processing methods: Reference gene primer amplification gave nucleated cell count estimates. The method was immunoSEQ multiplex PCR; TCRdb's version includes in-frame clones alone and lacks a portion of them. V, J and clone size derive from that table, while D and trimming were established from the DNA sequence. The sample includes around 12,000 clones, approximately 80% of them seen just once. The TCR comes from a man older than 75 with acute or convalescent COVID-19. The sequencing input was peripheral blood.

Written as DNA, the CDR3 is TGTGCCAGCAGCTTATCCGGAGTGGTGTCCTACAATGAGCAGTTCTTC. Amino acid sequence: CASSLSGVVSYNEQFF. The chain joins TRBV7-2 to TRBJ2-1, with no clear D. Germline lookup yields CDR1 SGHTA and CDR2 FQGNSA. The V end lost 2 bases, the J end lost 1 base, and 12 bases lay between the germline ends. The length of the CDR3 is 16 residues.